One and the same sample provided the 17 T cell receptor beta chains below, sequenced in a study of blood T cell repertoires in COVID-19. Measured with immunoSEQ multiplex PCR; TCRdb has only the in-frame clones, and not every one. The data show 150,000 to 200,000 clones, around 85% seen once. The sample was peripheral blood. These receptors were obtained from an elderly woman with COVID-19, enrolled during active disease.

CDR3 in amino acids: CASRKDRGAQHF. In DNA form, the CDR3 reads TGTGCCAGCAGGAAGGACAGGGGGGCCCAGCATTTT. V is TRBV2 and J is TRBJ1-5; TRBD1 agrees at 10 bases. This CDR3 is 12 amino acids long. Germline loops: CDR1 SNHLY, CDR2 FYNNEI. V was clipped by 6 bases and J by 11 bases; unmatched bases: 4.

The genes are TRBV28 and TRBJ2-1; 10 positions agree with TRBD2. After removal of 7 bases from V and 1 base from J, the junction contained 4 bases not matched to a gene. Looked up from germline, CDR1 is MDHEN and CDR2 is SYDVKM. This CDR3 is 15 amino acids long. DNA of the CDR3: TGTGCCAGCAACGAGCGGGGGGGGTCCTACAATGAGCAGTTCTTC. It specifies CASNERGGSYNEQFF.

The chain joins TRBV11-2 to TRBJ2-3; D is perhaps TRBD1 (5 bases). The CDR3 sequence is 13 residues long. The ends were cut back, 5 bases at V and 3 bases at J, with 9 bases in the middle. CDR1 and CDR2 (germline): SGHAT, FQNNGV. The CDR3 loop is CASSTWTTDTQYF. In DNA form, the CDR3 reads TGTGCCAGCAGCACCTGGACAACAGATACGCAGTATTTT. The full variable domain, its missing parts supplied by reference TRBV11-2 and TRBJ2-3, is EAGVAQSPRYKIIEKRQSVAFWCNPISGHATLYWYQQILGQGPKLLIQFQNNGVVDDSQLPKDRFSAERLKGVDSTLKIQPAKLEDSAVYLCASSTWTTDTQYFGPGTRLTVL.

CDR3 residues: CASSLRFRELGGYTF. CDR3 coding DNA: TGTGCCAGCAGCTTACGGTTTAGGGAGTTGGGTGGCTACACCTTC. This chain connects TRBV7-2 to TRBJ1-2; no reliable D call. V dropped 2 bases and J dropped 7 bases, with 17 bases sitting between them. Germline assignment: CDR1 SGHTA and CDR2 FQGNSA. This CDR3 is 15 amino acids long. Using reference TRBV7-2 and TRBJ1-2 for the parts outside the CDR3, the full variable domain is GAGVSQSPSNKVTEKGKDVELRCDPISGHTALYWYRQSLGQGLEFLIYFQGNSAPDKSGLPSDRFSAERTGGSVSTLTIQRTQQEDSAVYLCASSLRFRELGGYTFGSGTRLTVV.

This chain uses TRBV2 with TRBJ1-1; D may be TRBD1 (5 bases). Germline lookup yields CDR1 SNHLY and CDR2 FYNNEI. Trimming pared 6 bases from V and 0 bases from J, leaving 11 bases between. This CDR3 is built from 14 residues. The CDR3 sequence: CASSGRGMNTEAFF. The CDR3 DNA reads TGTGCCAGCAGCGGGAGGGGAATGAACACTGAAGCTTTCTTT. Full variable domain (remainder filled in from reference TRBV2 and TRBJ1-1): EPEVTQTPSHQVTQMGQEVILRCVPISNHLYFYWYRQILGQKVEFLVSFYNNEISEKSEIFDDQFSVERPDGSNFTLKIRSTKLEDSAMYFCASSGRGMNTEAFFGQGTRLTVV.

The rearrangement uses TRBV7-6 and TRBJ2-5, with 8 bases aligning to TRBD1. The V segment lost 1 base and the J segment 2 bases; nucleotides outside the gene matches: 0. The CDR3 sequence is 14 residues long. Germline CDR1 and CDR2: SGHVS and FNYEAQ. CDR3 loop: CASSLGQGQETQYF. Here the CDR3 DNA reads TGTGCCAGCAGCTTAGGACAGGGGCAAGAGACCCAGTACTTC.

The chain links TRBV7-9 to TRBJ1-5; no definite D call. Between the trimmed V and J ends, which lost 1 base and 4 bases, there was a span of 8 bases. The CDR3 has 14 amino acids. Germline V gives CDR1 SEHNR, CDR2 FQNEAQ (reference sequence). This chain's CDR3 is CASSLDITNQPQHF. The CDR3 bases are TGTGCCAGCAGCTTAGACATAACAAATCAGCCCCAGCATTTT.

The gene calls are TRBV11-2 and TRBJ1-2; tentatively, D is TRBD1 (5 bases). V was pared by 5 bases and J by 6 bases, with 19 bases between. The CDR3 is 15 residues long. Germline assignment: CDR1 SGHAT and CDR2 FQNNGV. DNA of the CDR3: TGTGCCAGCAGCACCCATCGGGGGGTTCTTGATGGCTACACCTTC. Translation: CASSTHRGVLDGYTF.

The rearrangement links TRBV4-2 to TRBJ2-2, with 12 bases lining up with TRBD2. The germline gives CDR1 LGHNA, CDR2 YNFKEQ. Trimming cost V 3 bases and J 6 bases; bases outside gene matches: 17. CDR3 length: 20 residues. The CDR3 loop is CASSHTSSGGAYGIAGELFF. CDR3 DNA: TGTGCCAGCAGCCACACTTCTAGCGGGGGGGCCTATGGTATTGCCGGGGAGCTGTTTTTT.

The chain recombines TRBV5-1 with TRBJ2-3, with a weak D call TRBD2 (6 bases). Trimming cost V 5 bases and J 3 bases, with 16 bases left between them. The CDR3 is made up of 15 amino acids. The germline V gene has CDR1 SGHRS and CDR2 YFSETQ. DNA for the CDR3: TGCGCCAGCAGTTTTCTGGGGCGGGGAACAGATACGCAGTATTTT. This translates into CASSFLGRGTDTQYF.

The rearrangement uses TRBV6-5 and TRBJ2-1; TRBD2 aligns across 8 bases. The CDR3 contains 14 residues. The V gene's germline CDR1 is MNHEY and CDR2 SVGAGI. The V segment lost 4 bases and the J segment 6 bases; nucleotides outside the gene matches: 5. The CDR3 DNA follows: TGTGCCAGCAGTTTTCGGGGGGGGCCCAATGAGCAGTTCTTC. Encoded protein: CASSFRGGPNEQFF.

The CDR3 nucleotides read TGTGCCAGCAGTTACTCGGGAGGAGGGTACACCGGGGAGCTGTTTTTT. Translating it yields CASSYSGGGYTGELFF. The chain has TRBV6-2 or TRBV6-3 and TRBJ2-2; D may be TRBD2 (6 bases). Germline CDR1 and CDR2: MNHEY and SVGEGT. Between the trimmed V and J ends, which lost 0 bases and 3 bases, there was a span of 11 bases. The CDR3 consists of 16 residues.

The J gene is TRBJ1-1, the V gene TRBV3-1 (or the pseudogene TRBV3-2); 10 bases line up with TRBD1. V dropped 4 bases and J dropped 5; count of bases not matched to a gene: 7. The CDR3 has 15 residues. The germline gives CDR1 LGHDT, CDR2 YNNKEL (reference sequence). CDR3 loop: CASSLPGQGRTEAFF. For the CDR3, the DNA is TGTGCCAGCAGCCTACCGGGACAGGGGAGGACTGAAGCTTTCTTT.

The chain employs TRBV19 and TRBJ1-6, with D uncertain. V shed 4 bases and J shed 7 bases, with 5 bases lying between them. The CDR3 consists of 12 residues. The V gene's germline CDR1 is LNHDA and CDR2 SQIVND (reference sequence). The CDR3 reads CASSNKNSPLHF. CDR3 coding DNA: TGTGCCAGTAGTAACAAGAATTCACCCCTCCACTTT.

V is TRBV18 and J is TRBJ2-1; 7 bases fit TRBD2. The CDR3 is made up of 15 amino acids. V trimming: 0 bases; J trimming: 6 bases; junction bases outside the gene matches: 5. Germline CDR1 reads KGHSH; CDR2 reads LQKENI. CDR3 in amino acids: CASSPPGGGGNEQFF. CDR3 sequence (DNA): TGTGCCAGCTCACCACCAGGTGGGGGGGGCAATGAGCAGTTCTTC. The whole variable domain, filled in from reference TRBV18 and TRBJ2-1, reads NAGVMQNPRHLVRRRGQEARLRCSPMKGHSHVYWYRQLPEEGLKFMVYLQKENIIDESGMPKERFSAEFPKEGPSILRIQQVVRGDSAAYFCASSPPGGGGNEQFFGPGTRLTVL.

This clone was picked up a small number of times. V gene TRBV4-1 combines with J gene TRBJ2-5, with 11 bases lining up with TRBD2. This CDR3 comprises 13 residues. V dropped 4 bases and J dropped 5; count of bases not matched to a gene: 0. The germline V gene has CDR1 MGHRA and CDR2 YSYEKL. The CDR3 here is CASSRLAGETQYF. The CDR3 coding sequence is TGCGCCAGCAGCCGACTAGCGGGGGAGACCCAGTACTTC.

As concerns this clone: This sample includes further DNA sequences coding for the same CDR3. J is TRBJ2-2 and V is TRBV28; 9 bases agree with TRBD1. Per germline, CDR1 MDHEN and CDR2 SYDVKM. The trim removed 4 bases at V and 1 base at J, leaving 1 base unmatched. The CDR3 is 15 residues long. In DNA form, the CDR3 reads TGTGCCAGCAGTTCGGGACAGGGGAACACCGGGGAGCTGTTTTTT. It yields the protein CASSSGQGNTGELFF. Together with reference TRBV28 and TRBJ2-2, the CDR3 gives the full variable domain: DVKVTQSSRYLVKRTGEKVFLECVQDMDHENMFWYRQDPGLGLRLIYFSYDVKMKEKGDIPEGYSVSREKKERFSLILESASTNQTSMYLCASSSGQGNTGELFFGEGSRLTVL.